These 14 T cell receptor beta chains were all obtained from the same sample, sequenced in a study of PD-L1 blockade in urothelial cancer listed by TCRdb under 2017. The receptor library was made with the immunoSEQ multiplex PCR assay. Held by TCRdb, this immuneACCESS table contains in-frame sequences only and omits some clones. Under half of the omission traces to an unresolved V gene where checked; the cause of the rest is unknown. The table for this sample lists roughly 76,000 clones; 80% to 95% of them were counted only once. The top ten clones comprise 0.87% of the sample. The sample's time point label, in plain terms: peripheral blood 6 weeks after treatment start. Sequences were derived from PBMCs, sampled around atezolizumab (anti-PD-L1) treatment. The receptors shown here come from a woman of 80 years or more with urothelial cancer.

This rearrangement joins TRBV19 to TRBJ1-3; D ambiguous. From germline, CDR1 is LNHDA and CDR2 SQIVND (reference sequence). There are 15 residues in the CDR3. Trimming took 11 bases from V and 0 from J, leaving 17 bases between them. The CDR3 loop reads CAATSTGSSGNTIYF. The CDR3 coding sequence is TGTGCCGCGACTAGTACGGGCAGCTCTGGAAACACCATATATTTT.

This clone was recorded once. The chain is built from TRBV5-4 and TRBJ2-7; possible D gene TRBD2, 6 bases. Germline V gene lookup returns CDR1 SGHNT and CDR2 YYREEE (reference sequence). This CDR3 region has 14 residues. The V gene lost 0 bases and the J gene lost 3 bases, with 10 bases spanning the gap. The CDR3 region is CASSLVSGSYEQYF. In nucleotides, the CDR3 is TGTGCCAGCAGCTTGGTATCCGGGAGCTACGAGCAGTACTTC.

The chain carries TRBV28 and TRBJ2-5, with 8 bases identical to TRBD2. The V and J ends lost 7 bases and 1 base, in that order; junction bases with no gene match: 5. The germline CDR1 and CDR2 sequences are MDHEN and SYDVKM. The CDR3 is made up of 14 amino acids. CDR3 in amino acids: CASTIAGTQETQYF. DNA of the CDR3: TGTGCCAGCACTATAGCGGGGACCCAAGAGACCCAGTACTTC.

The chain carries TRBV19 and TRBJ1-1; the D gene is possibly TRBD1 (6 bases). Germline CDR1 LNHDA, CDR2 SQIVND (reference sequence). This CDR3 has 15 residues. Trimming cost V 7 bases and J 3 bases, with 18 bases left between them. The CDR3 DNA is TGTGCCAGTAAGCCACAGGGTTCAAGGGACACTGAAGCTTTCTTT. Encoded protein: CASKPQGSRDTEAFF.

V usage is TRBV5-1 and J usage is TRBJ1-5; D call uncertain. Germline V CDR1 and CDR2: SGHRS, YFSETQ. The CDR3 runs to 14 residues. V was cut by 4 bases and J by 2 bases, with 10 bases left in between. The CDR3 DNA sequence: TGCGCCAGCAGCCCCGGCGGGGGCAATCAGCCCCAGCATTTT. Protein sequence: CASSPGGGNQPQHF.

This clone was counted once. V usage is TRBV7-9 and J usage is TRBJ2-1; D may be TRBD2 (6 bases). With 1 base removed from V and 9 bases from J, the gap between germline ends came to 16 bases. The CDR3 sequence is 15 residues long. CDR1 and CDR2 from the germline V gene are SEHNR and FQNEAQ (reference sequence). The CDR3 spells CASSLGGVLGGEQFF. The CDR3 bases are TGTGCCAGCAGCTTAGGAGGGGTACTCGGGGGTGAGCAGTTCTTC.

The chain is built from TRBV4-1 and TRBJ2-3; 12 bases agree with TRBD1. The V and J ends lost 4 bases and 2 bases, in that order; junction bases with no gene match: 7. Looked up from germline, CDR1 is MGHRA and CDR2 is YSYEKL. This CDR3 region has 17 residues. CDR3 bases: TGCGCCAGCAGCCTCCAAGGGACAGGGGGCCCCACAGATACGCAGTATTTT. Its translation is CASSLQGTGGPTDTQYF.

This rearrangement joins TRBV29-1 to TRBJ2-7; 10 nucleotides align to TRBD1. In germline, CDR1 is SQVTM, CDR2 ANQGSEA. The J segment lost 2 bases and the V segment lost 5 bases, leaving 6 bases of the junction unmatched. The CDR3 spans 14 residues. CDR3 region: CSVRGQGVAYEQYF. The CDR3 nucleotides read TGCAGCGTTCGCGGACAGGGGGTCGCCTACGAGCAGTACTTC.

The chain links TRBV5-1 to TRBJ1-4; TRBD1 might be the D (6 bases). Germline V CDR1 and CDR2: SGHRS, YFSETQ. The CDR3 is 15 amino acids. V was shortened by 2 bases and J by 6 bases, with 14 bases between the two germline ends. In DNA form, the CDR3 reads TGCGCCAGCAGCTTACGAGGGGGGGCGGATGAAAAACTGTTTTTT. It specifies CASSLRGGADEKLFF.

This clone was counted once. The chain recombines TRBV28 with TRBJ1-2; perhaps TRBD1 as D (5 bases). The germline CDR1 and CDR2 sequences are MDHEN and SYDVKM. The V and J ends lost 3 bases and 4 bases respectively, with 15 bases between them. CDR3 length: 15 amino acids. The CDR3 DNA is TGTGCCAGCAGTTTTTCCAGGGAGGGTGGCTATGGCTACACCTTC. Its protein is CASSFSREGGYGYTF.

The chain couples TRBV19 to TRBJ2-7, with 8 bases matching TRBD2. V lost 4 bases, J lost 4 bases, and 6 bases stayed unmatched. The CDR3 is 14 amino acids. Germline V gene data show CDR1 as LNHDA and CDR2 as SQIVND (reference sequence). The CDR3 reads CASSKGLAWYEQYF. The CDR3 region has the DNA TGTGCCAGTAGTAAAGGACTAGCTTGGTACGAGCAGTACTTC.

The rearrangement links TRBV28 to TRBJ1-3; 8 bases match TRBD1. V trimming: 6 bases; J trimming: 3 bases; junction bases outside the gene matches: 10. Germline loops: CDR1 MDHEN, CDR2 SYDVKM. This CDR3 spans 16 amino acids. This CDR3 is CASRGPGGKDGNTIYF. For the CDR3, the DNA is TGTGCCAGCAGGGGACCAGGGGGCAAAGATGGAAACACCATATATTTT.

The CDR3 DNA reads TGTGCCAGCAGCTTAGCGGGAGGGAGCAATGAGCAGTTCTTC. Its translation is CASSLAGGSNEQFF. The rearrangement uses TRBV7-9 and TRBJ2-1, with 7 positions matching TRBD2. There are 14 residues in the CDR3. With V trimmed by 0 bases and J by 6 bases, 2 bases remained unmatched. Germline V gene data show CDR1 as SEHNR and CDR2 as FQNEAQ (reference sequence). Together with reference TRBV7-9 and TRBJ2-1, the CDR3 gives the full variable domain: DTGVSQNPRHKITKRGQNVTFRCDPISEHNRLYWYRQTLGQGPEFLTYFQNEAQLEKSRLLSDRFSAERPKGSFSTLEIQRTEQGDSAMYLCASSLAGGSNEQFFGPGTRLTVL.

The chain joins TRBV19 to TRBJ2-5; the D gene is possibly TRBD1 (5 bases). Trimming removed 4 bases from V and 7 bases from J, with 16 bases in between. From germline, CDR1 is LNHDA and CDR2 SQIVND (reference sequence). The CDR3 has 14 amino acids. The CDR3 DNA is TGTGCCAGTAGTACCTTCAGGGAAGGCGGGACCCAGTACTTC. It encodes CASSTFREGGTQYF.